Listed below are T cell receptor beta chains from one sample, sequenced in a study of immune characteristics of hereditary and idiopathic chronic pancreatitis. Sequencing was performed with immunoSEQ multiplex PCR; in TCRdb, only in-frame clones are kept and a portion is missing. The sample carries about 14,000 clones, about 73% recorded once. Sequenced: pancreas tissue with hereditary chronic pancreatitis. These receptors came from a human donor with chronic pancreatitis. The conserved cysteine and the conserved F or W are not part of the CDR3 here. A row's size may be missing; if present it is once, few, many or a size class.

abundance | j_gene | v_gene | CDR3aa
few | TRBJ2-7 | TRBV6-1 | ASSEAPQIYEQY
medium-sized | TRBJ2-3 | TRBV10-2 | ASGYTDTQY
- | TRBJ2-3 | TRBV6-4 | ASSGLAGADTQY
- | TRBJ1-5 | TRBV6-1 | ASSEKRGIRDQPQH
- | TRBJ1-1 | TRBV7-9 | ASSLLWRGEAF
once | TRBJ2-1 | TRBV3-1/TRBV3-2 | ASSQGLAGTYNEQF
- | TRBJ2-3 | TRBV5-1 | ASSLTFGQGASTDTQY
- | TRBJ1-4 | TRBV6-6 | ASSYPRGAGEKLF
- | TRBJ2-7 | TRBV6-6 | ASSHRLHDEQY
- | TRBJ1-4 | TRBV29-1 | SVAGGSGFREKLF
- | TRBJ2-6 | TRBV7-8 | ASSLAGVPGANVLT
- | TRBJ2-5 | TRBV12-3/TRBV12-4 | ASSSLSETQY
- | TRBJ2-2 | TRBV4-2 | ASSQEPSGSTGELF
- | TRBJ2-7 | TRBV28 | ASSPAGLTRGREQY
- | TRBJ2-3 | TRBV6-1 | ASSELMRYKSSDTQY
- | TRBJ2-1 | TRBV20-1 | SASLETAHNEQF
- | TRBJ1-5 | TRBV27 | ASSLKWGGKKQPQH
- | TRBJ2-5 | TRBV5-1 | ASSFGQGGGETQY
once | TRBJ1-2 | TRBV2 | AITETFYGYT
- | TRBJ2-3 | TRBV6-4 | ASSDKVTDTQY
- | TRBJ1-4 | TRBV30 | AWRTGFTNEKLF
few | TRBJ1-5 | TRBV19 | ASSGGSNQPQH
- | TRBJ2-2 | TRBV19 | ASSIGVWAWGSGSSHTGELF
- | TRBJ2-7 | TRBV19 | ASSMPGQGYEQY
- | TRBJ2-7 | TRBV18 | ASSPDSPEQY
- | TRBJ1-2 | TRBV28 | ASSLGGWSRNYGYT
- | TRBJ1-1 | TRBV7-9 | ASSLVQGLTEAF
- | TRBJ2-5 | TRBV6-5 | ASRGLAKTQY
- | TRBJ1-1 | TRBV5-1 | ASSLRQGPGTEAF
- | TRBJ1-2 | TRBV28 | ASSFGGGYGYT
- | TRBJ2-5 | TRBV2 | ASRENGETQY
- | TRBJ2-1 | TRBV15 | ATSRDLDGSSYNEQF
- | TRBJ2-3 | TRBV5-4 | ASSLPGLAGEDTQY
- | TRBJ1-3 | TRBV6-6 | ASSASDHSGNAIY